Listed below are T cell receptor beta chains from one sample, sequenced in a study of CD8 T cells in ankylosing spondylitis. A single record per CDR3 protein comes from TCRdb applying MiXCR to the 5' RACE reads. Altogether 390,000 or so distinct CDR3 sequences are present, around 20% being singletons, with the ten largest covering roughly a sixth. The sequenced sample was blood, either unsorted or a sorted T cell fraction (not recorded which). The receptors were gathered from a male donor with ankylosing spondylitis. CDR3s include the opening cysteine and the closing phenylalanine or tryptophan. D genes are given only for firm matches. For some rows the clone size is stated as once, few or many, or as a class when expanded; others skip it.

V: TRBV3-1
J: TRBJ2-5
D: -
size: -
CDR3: CASSRSETQYF
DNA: TGTGCCAGCAGCCGATCAGAGACCCAGTACTTC

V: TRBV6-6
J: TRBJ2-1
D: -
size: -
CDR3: CASSYWPDEQFF
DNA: TGTGCCAGCAGTTATTGGCCGGATGAGCAGTTCTTC

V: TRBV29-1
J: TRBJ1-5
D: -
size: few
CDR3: CSVWTEGWPQHF
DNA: TGCAGCGTATGGACGGAGGGGTGGCCCCAGCATTTT

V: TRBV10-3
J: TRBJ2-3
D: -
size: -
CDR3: CAIRNRVDTQYF
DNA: TGTGCCATCAGGAACAGGGTGGATACGCAGTATTTT

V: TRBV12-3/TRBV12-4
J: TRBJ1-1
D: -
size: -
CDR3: CASSPLVNTEAFF
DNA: TGTGCCAGCAGTCCTCTAGTGAACACTGAAGCTTTCTTT

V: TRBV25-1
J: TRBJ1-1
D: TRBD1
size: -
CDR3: CASSRRQGAETEAFF
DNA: TGTGCCAGCAGCCGGAGACAGGGGGCTGAGACTGAAGCTTTCTTT

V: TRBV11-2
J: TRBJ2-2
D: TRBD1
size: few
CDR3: CASSLLSGGGTGELFF
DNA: TGTGCCAGCAGCTTATTGTCAGGGGGTGGCACCGGGGAGCTGTTTTTT

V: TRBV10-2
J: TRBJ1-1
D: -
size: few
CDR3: CASSTGSGTEAFF
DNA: TGCGCCAGCAGTACAGGATCGGGAACTGAAGCTTTCTTT

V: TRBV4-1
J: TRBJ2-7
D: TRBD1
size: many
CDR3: CASSPGTGGGYEQYF
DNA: TGCGCCAGCAGCCCCGGGACAGGGGGCGGGTACGAGCAGTACTTC

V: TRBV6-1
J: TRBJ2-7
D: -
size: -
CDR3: CASSEAGARAYEQYF
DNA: TGTGCCAGCAGTGAAGCGGGGGCGAGAGCCTACGAGCAGTACTTC

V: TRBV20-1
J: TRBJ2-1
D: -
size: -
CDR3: CSAKDREAYNEQFF
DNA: TGCAGTGCTAAAGACAGGGAGGCCTACAATGAGCAGTTCTTC

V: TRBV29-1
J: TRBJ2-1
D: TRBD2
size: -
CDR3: CSVAGLAGGPSSYNEQFF
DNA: TGCAGCGTTGCGGGACTAGCGGGAGGGCCGAGCTCCTACAATGAGCAGTTCTTC

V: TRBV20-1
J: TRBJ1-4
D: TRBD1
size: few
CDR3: CSARTPGGLNEKLFF
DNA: TGCAGTGCTAGGACCCCAGGGGGCCTCAATGAAAAACTGTTTTTT

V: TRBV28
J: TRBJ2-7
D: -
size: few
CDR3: CASSTFYEQYF
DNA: TGTGCCAGCAGTACATTCTACGAGCAGTACTTC

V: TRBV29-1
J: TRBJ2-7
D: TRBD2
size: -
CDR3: CSVELATSGRDPQYF
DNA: TGCAGCGTTGAACTAGCGACTAGCGGGAGGGACCCGCAGTACTTC

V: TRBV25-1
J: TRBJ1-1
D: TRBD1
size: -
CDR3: CASSELTGSTEAFF
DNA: TGTGCCAGCAGTGAGCTGACAGGGTCGACTGAAGCTTTCTTT

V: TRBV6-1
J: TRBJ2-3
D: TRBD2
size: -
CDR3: CASTPRGGSTTDTQYF
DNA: TGTGCCAGCACCCCTCGTGGCGGGAGTACGACAGATACGCAGTATTTT